This passage covers 7 T cell receptor beta chains from one sample sequenced in a study of T cell responses to AZD1222 COVID-19 vaccine. The assay was immunoSEQ multiplex PCR, and TCRdb's table has in-frame clones only and misses some. The sample consists of approximately 150,000 clones, about 92% of them appearing once. The material sequenced was peripheral blood, taken 28 days after the second AZD1222 dose. The receptor set was obtained from an adult who received the AZD1222 COVID-19 vaccine.

This chain uses TRBV5-4 with TRBJ1-2; 8 nucleotides line up with TRBD1. V lost 2 bases and J lost 7; bases outside the gene matches: 10. The CDR3 loop spans 15 amino acids. The germline gives CDR1 SGHNT, CDR2 YYREEE (reference sequence). CDR3 sequence reads: CASSFQQGGSVGYTF. CDR3 coding DNA: TGTGCCAGCAGCTTTCAACAGGGGGGATCGGTTGGCTACACCTTC.

As DNA, the CDR3 is TGTGCCAGCCGTGAAGGGAATTCACCCCTCCACTTT. Encoded protein: CASREGNSPLHF. This chain joins TRBV27 and TRBJ1-6, with D unclear. V lost 8 bases to trimming and J lost 7 bases, with 9 bases between them. The CDR3 contains 12 residues. CDR1 MNHEY and CDR2 SMNVEV come from the germline V gene (reference sequence).

The V call is TRBV10-3, the J call TRBJ2-7, with TRBD1 matching 7 bases. V was clipped by 5 bases and J by 6 bases; unmatched bases: 4. The CDR3 is made up of 12 amino acids. The germline V gene has CDR1 ENHRY and CDR2 SYGVKD. CDR3 loop: CAISPDRVEQYF. The CDR3 DNA reads TGTGCCATCAGTCCTGACAGGGTCGAGCAGTACTTC.

CDR3 in amino acids: CASSLEGSRTDTQYF. Here the CDR3 DNA reads TGTGCCAGCAGCTTGGAAGGATCTCGCACAGATACGCAGTATTTT. V and J are TRBV5-5 and TRBJ2-3; D remains unclear. The CDR3 is 15 residues long. CDR1 is SGHKS, CDR2 YYEKEE, per germline (reference sequence). Deletions cut 0 bases from V and 1 base from J, with 9 bases between.

The CDR3 region has the DNA TGTGCCAGTACCCCCGCGGTCTCCTATAATTCACCCCTCCACTTT. Protein sequence: CASTPAVSYNSPLHF. This chain connects TRBV19 to TRBJ1-6, with no clear D. Looked up from germline, CDR1 is LNHDA and CDR2 is SQIVND (reference sequence). Between the trimmed V and J ends, which lost 7 bases and 0 bases, there was a span of 10 bases. The CDR3 is 15 residues long.

This clone was seen only a few times. CDR3 region: CATSRDGFRGDEQYF. The CDR3 coding sequence is TGTGCCACCAGCAGAGATGGTTTTAGGGGAGACGAGCAGTACTTC. The chain recombines TRBV15 with TRBJ2-7; D may correspond to TRBD1 or TRBD2 (5 bases each). The CDR3 length is 15 residues. V shed 0 bases and J shed 5 bases, with 14 bases lying between them. CDR1 and CDR2 from the germline V gene are LNHNV and YYDKDF (reference sequence).

The CDR3 sequence: CASSPAGGSGYGYTF. CDR3 in DNA: TGTGCCAGCAGCCCAGCCGGGGGGTCTGGCTATGGCTACACCTTC. V usage is TRBV5-4 and J usage is TRBJ1-2; tentative D call: TRBD1 (5 bases). CDR1 is SGHNT, CDR2 YYREEE, per germline (reference sequence). V dropped 4 bases and J dropped 4 bases, with 17 bases sitting between them. The CDR3 contains 15 residues.